The 4 T cell receptor beta chains reported below all come from one sample, sequenced in a study of T cells in Graves' hyperthyroidism and ophthalmopathy. It was RNA transcripts that yielded the amplified TCR beta CDR3 regions. In the first-round RT-PCR of the TCR CDR3, the HTBI primer set was used. In TCRdb, the multiplex PCR reads were re-called with MiXCR into one record per CDR3 protein. The sample lists a few hundred thousand distinct CDR3 sequences; around 14% were seen once. The sequenced material came from blood. Receptors were obtained from a woman aged 25 to 39 with Graves' hyperthyroidism.

This clonotype was picked up a small number of times. This rearrangement joins TRBV7-3 to TRBJ1-3, with 7 bases aligning to TRBD1. V lost 2 bases and J lost 2; bases outside the gene matches: 6. Per the germline V gene, CDR1 is SGHTA and CDR2 is FQGTGA. The CDR3 is 16 amino acids. CDR3 nucleotides: TGTGCCAGCAGCTTAGGGGAGGGGGCAGCTGGAAACACCATATATTTT. Its translation: CASSLGEGAAGNTIYF.

The chain recombines TRBV12-3 or TRBV12-4 with TRBJ2-3, with 7 bases fitting TRBD1. The V segment lost 3 bases and the J segment 3 bases; nucleotides outside the gene matches: 9. The CDR3 consists of 16 residues. The CDR3 DNA sequence: TGTGCCAGCAGTTTGGCAGGGGGTATTGCGACAGATACGCAGTATTTT. Its translation is CASSLAGGIATDTQYF.

This clonotype appeared a few times. The chain employs TRBV24-1 and TRBJ1-5; weak D call: TRBD1 (5 bases). Between the trimmed V and J ends, which lost 12 bases and 0 bases, there was a span of 20 bases. The CDR3 has 16 residues. Germline V lookup: CDR1 KGHDR, CDR2 SFDVKD. The CDR3 DNA reads as TGTGCCCACCTCGGGGACGGCAGATTTAGCAATCAGCCCCAGCATTTT. This gives the protein CAHLGDGRFSNQPQHF.

This sequence joins TRBV7-2 and TRBJ2-7; unclear D gene. The V and J ends lost 4 bases and 2 bases respectively, with 9 bases between them. The CDR3 spans 13 residues. CDR1 is SGHTA and CDR2 is FQGNSA in the germline V gene. The CDR3 DNA follows: TGTGCCAGCAGCTCCCGCTTTGCCTACGAGCAGTACTTC. Its protein product is CASSSRFAYEQYF.